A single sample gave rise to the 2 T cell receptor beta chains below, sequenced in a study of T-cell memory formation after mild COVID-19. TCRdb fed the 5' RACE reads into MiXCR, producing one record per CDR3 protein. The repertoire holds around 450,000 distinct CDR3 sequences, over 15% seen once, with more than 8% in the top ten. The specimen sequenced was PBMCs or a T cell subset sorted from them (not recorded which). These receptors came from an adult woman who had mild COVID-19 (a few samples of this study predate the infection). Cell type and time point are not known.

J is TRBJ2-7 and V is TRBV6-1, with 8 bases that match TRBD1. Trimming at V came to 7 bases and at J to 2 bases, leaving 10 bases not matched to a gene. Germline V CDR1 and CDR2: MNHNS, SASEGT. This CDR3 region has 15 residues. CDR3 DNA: TGTGCCAGCACCTCCCGGGGGACAGGAGCCTACGAGCAGTACTTC. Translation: CASTSRGTGAYEQYF.

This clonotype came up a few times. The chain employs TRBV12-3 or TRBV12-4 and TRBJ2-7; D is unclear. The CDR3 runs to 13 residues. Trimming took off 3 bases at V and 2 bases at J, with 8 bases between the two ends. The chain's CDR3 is CASSFSTTYEQYF. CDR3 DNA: TGTGCCAGCAGTTTTAGCACTACCTACGAGCAGTACTTC.